The clone carrying this T cell receptor beta chain was seen more than once but under ten times. Its ends do not fully match the called genes, so a read error is possible. This specimen belongs to a study of T cell repertoires in cytomegalovirus infection. Background on the study: Shared public TCR beta signatures pointed to both CMV infection and a matching HLA type.

Germline-derived CDR1 and CDR2 are SGHDT and YYEEEE. The CDR3 is made up of 16 amino acids. One entry per CDR3 protein, called by TCRdb with MiXCR from the reads. The sample has approximately 200,000 distinct CDR3 sequences, roughly 20% seen once. The sequence was collected from a human donor in good health (CMV status not recorded). Some clones in this sample may be carry-over from other donors' samples. The source material was CD8+ T cells from PBMCs. The gene calls are TRBV5-6 and TRBJ2-1; TRBD2 matches at 10 bases. CDR3 sequence: CASSQPGLAVYNEQFF. The CDR3 nucleotides are TGTGCCAGCAGCCAACCAGGACTAGCGGTTTACAATGAACAGTTCTTC.